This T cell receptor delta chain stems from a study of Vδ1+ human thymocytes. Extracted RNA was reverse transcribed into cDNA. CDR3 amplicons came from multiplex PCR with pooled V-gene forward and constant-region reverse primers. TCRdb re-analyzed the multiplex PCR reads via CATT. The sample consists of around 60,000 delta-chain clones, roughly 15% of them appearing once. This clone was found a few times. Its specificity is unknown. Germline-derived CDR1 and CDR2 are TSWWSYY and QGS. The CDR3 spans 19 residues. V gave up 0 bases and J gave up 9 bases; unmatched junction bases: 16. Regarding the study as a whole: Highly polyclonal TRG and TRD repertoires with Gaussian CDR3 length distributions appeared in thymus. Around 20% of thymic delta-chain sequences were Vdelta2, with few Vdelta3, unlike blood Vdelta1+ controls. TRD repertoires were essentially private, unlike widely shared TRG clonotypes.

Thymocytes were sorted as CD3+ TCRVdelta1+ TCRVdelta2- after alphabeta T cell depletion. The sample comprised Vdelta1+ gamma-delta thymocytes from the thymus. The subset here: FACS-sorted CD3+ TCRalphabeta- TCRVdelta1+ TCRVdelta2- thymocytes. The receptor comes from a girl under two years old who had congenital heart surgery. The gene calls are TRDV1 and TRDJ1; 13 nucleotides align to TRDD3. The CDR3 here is CALGELGGGVLGDTLQLIF. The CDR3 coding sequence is TGTGCTCTTGGGGAACTGGGAGGAGGAGTACTGGGGGATACGCTTCAACTCATCTTT.